The rows below give T cell receptor beta chains drawn from one sample of a study of blood T cell repertoires in COVID-19. Here immunoSEQ multiplex PCR was the method, and the copy in TCRdb shows in-frame clones only, minus some. The sample includes 55,000 to 70,000 clones, roughly 81% seen only once; the top ten take about 15%. The specimen sequenced was peripheral blood. The receptors originated from an elderly man with acute or convalescent COVID-19. Both conserved end residues are part of each CDR3. D genes are given only for firm matches. Expanded clones are given a class, and other clones once, few, many or no size at all.

DNA: TGTGCCAGCAGCGCACGACAGGGGGACACCGGGGAGCTGTTTTTT
CDR3: CASSARQGDTGELFF
J: TRBJ2-2
V: TRBV11-3
size: NA
D: TRBD1
length: 15

DNA: TGTGCCAGCAGCTTATGGGGCGGCTACGAGCAGTACTTC
CDR3: CASSLWGGYEQYF
J: TRBJ2-7
V: TRBV7-2
size: few
D: NA
length: 13

DNA: TGTGCCACCAGTGAGTCACCCGGGACAGTATATGGCTACACCTTC
CDR3: CATSESPGTVYGYTF
J: TRBJ1-2
V: TRBV24-1
size: NA
D: TRBD1
length: 15

DNA: TGCAGCGTTCAGACAGGGAAAACTGAAGCTTTCTTT
CDR3: CSVQTGKTEAFF
J: TRBJ1-1
V: TRBV29-1
size: NA
D: TRBD1
length: 12

DNA: TGTGCCAGTAGTATGGGGCGGGGGACCTACAATGAGCAGTTCTTC
CDR3: CASSMGRGTYNEQFF
J: TRBJ2-1
V: TRBV19
size: NA
D: TRBD2
length: 15

DNA: TGTGCCAGCAACCAGGGGCGGATCGCTGAAGCTTTCTTT
CDR3: CASNQGRIAEAFF
J: TRBJ1-1
V: TRBV27
size: NA
D: NA
length: 13

DNA: TGTGCCAGCAGTTACACGACAGGGTCCCAGCCCCAGCATTTT
CDR3: CASSYTTGSQPQHF
J: TRBJ1-5
V: TRBV2
size: NA
D: TRBD1
length: 14

DNA: TGCGCCAGCAGCTTGTCTGGGACTGAGACCCAGTACTTC
CDR3: CASSLSGTETQYF
J: TRBJ2-5
V: TRBV5-1
size: NA
D: NA
length: 13

DNA: TGTGCCACCAGTGACGCTAGCGGGGGACCTTACAATGAGCAGTTCTTC
CDR3: CATSDASGGPYNEQFF
J: TRBJ2-1
V: TRBV24-1
size: NA
D: TRBD2
length: 16

DNA: TGTGCCAGCAGTTCGTGGGGGATGGGGGGAGATGAAGCTTTCTTT
CDR3: CASSSWGMGGDEAFF
J: TRBJ1-1
V: TRBV6-5
size: few
D: NA
length: 15

DNA: TGTGCCAGCAGTTCTACTCCACGGGATAACTATGGCTACACCTTC
CDR3: CASSSTPRDNYGYTF
J: TRBJ1-2
V: TRBV6-6
size: few
D: NA
length: 15

DNA: TGTGCCAGCACCGAGACAGGGAGAGAGACCCAGTACTTC
CDR3: CASTETGRETQYF
J: TRBJ2-5
V: TRBV6-6
size: few
D: TRBD1
length: 13

DNA: TGTGCCAGCAGCCACCCCGCGGGGGGACGTAATACTGAAGCTTTCTTT
CDR3: CASSHPAGGRNTEAFF
J: TRBJ1-1
V: TRBV4-2
size: once
D: NA
length: 16

DNA: TGTGCCAGCAGTTACTCCGACGGACAGGGTGAAGCTTTCTTT
CDR3: CASSYSDGQGEAFF
J: TRBJ1-1
V: TRBV6-5
size: once
D: TRBD1
length: 14

DNA: TGTGCCAGCACACCACGGGGACAGGGGTCAAATGAGCAGTTCTTC
CDR3: CASTPRGQGSNEQFF
J: TRBJ2-1
V: TRBV6-6
size: few
D: TRBD1
length: 15

DNA: TGTGCCAGCAGCTTAGTCGGCAGGGGACCTGAAGCTTTCTTT
CDR3: CASSLVGRGPEAFF
J: TRBJ1-1
V: TRBV7-2
size: NA
D: NA
length: 14

DNA: TGTGCCAGCAGCCAGGGCACACGACTAGCGGGGATCACAGATACGCAGTATTTT
CDR3: CASSQGTRLAGITDTQYF
J: TRBJ2-3
V: TRBV3-1/TRBV3-2
size: NA
D: TRBD2
length: 18